Listed below are T cell receptor beta chains from one sample, sequenced in a study of blood T cell repertoires in COVID-19. Repertoires were generated with immunoSEQ multiplex PCR, while TCRdb's copy carries only in-frame clones and drops some. The sample consists of 200,000 or so clones, roughly 79% of them appearing once. What was sequenced was peripheral blood. These receptors all come from a woman of 80 years or more with COVID-19, enrolled during active disease. Each CDR3 is given with its conserved first and last residue. D genes are given only for firm matches. Not all rows give a size; the values are once, few, many and, for expanded clones, a class.

clone size	D gene	J gene	V gene	CDR3 protein	CDR3 DNA
-	TRBD1	TRBJ1-3	TRBV7-9	CASSFYTGDTIYF	TGTGCCAGCAGCTTCTATACAGGGGACACCATATATTTT
-	-	TRBJ2-2	TRBV19	CASSILGTNTGELFF	TGTGCCAGTAGTATCCTCGGGACTAACACCGGGGAGCTGTTTTTT
-	-	TRBJ1-1	TRBV7-9	CASSLAGAGTEAFF	TGTGCCAGCAGCTTAGCGGGGGCAGGGACTGAAGCTTTCTTT
-	-	TRBJ1-2	TRBV5-4	CASSPRGFPYGYTF	TGTGCCAGCAGCCCGAGGGGGTTTCCATATGGCTACACCTTC
once	-	TRBJ1-6	TRBV21-1	CASSKDDRPGICSPLHF	TGTGCCAGCAGCAAAGACGACCGGCCGGGTATCTGTTCACCCCTCCACTTT
-	-	TRBJ1-6	TRBV7-9	CASSRTDSPLHF	TGTGCCAGCAGCCGGACAGATTCACCCCTCCACTTT
-	-	TRBJ1-1	TRBV14	CASSQGAGVMMNTEAFF	TGTGCCAGCAGCCAAGGGGCAGGGGTCATGATGAACACTGAAGCTTTCTTT
once	-	TRBJ2-7	TRBV6-1	CASSEAVGHLYEQYF	TGTGCCAGCAGTGAAGCGGTGGGACACTTATACGAGCAGTACTTC
-	-	TRBJ2-1	TRBV9	CASSVAGENYNEQFF	TGTGCCAGCAGCGTAGCGGGAGAAAACTACAATGAGCAGTTCTTC
-	-	TRBJ1-2	TRBV6-4	CAIDSGTHGYTF	TGTGCCATCGACTCTGGAACGCATGGCTACACCTTC
once	-	TRBJ1-2	TRBV29-1	CSVLRGYYGYTF	TGCAGCGTTTTAAGGGGATACTATGGCTACACCTTC
-	TRBD1	TRBJ1-5	TRBV6-2/TRBV6-3	CASSYSITGAGLSGNQPQHF	TGTGCCAGCAGTTACTCAATCACAGGGGCTGGTTTGAGTGGCAATCAGCCCCAGCATTTT
-	TRBD1	TRBJ1-4	TRBV7-9	CASSPGTGNEKLFF	TGTGCCAGCAGCCCCGGGACAGGGAATGAAAAACTGTTTTTT
-	-	TRBJ2-5	TRBV11-3	CASSTVQDGGTQYF	TGTGCCAGCAGCACAGTACAGGACGGGGGGACCCAGTACTTC
-	-	TRBJ1-1	TRBV29-1	CSVPVATEAFF	TGCAGCGTTCCGGTTGCAACTGAAGCTTTCTTT
many	-	TRBJ2-7	TRBV12-5	CASGLTRTGSEQYF	TGTGCTAGTGGTTTGACACGAACAGGGTCCGAGCAGTACTTC
-	-	TRBJ1-5	TRBV19	CASRMTTDSWNQPQHF	TGTGCCAGTAGAATGACCACGGACAGTTGGAATCAGCCCCAGCATTTT
-	-	TRBJ2-3	TRBV24-1	CATSDFTALDKYF	TGTGCCACCAGTGATTTTACCGCCCTGGACAAGTATTTT
-	-	TRBJ2-6	TRBV9	CASSPLGVSGANVLTF	TGTGCCAGCAGCCCCCTCGGGGTCTCTGGGGCCAACGTCCTGACTTTC